The 8 T cell receptor beta chains given below trace back to one sample, sequenced in a study of T cell responses to AZD1222 COVID-19 vaccine. Assay used: immunoSEQ multiplex PCR; TCRdb lists only in-frame clones, some missing. The sample contains 140,000 to 150,000 clones, 91% of which appear only once. The sample consisted of peripheral blood, taken 28 days after the second AZD1222 dose. The receptors stem from an adult who received the AZD1222 COVID-19 vaccine.

The chain has TRBV5-4 and TRBJ2-1, with 10 bases aligning to TRBD2. Germline V gives CDR1 SGHNT, CDR2 YYREEE (reference sequence). Trimming removed 6 bases from V and 4 bases from J; junction bases left unmatched: 7. The CDR3 totals 15 residues. The CDR3: CASNRGLADYNEQFF. The CDR3 DNA sequence: TGTGCCAGCAACCGAGGACTAGCGGATTACAATGAGCAGTTCTTC.

The CDR3 loop is CASHFRGENTEAFF. Here the CDR3 DNA reads TGTGCCAGTCATTTCAGGGGGGAGAACACTGAAGCTTTCTTT. This chain links TRBV19 with TRBJ1-1, with 7 bases aligning to TRBD1. V shed 8 bases and J 1 base; nucleotides not matched to a gene: 7. CDR1 is LNHDA, CDR2 SQIVND, per germline (reference sequence). CDR3 length: 14 amino acids.

V usage is TRBV4-1 and J usage is TRBJ2-5; D is perhaps TRBD2 (7 bases). The germline gives CDR1 MGHRA, CDR2 YSYEKL. CDR3 length: 17 residues. V shed 0 bases and J shed 2 bases, with 16 bases lying between them. The CDR3: CASSQESAGAKQETQYF. In DNA form, the CDR3 reads TGCGCCAGCAGCCAAGAAAGCGCGGGGGCGAAACAAGAGACCCAGTACTTC.

The chain couples TRBV5-1 to TRBJ2-7; TRBD1 agrees at 7 bases. J was trimmed by 3 bases and V by 4 bases; bases with no gene match: 4. Germline CDR1 and CDR2: SGHRS and YFSETQ. This CDR3 has 13 residues. CDR3: CASSIHRGYEQYF. The CDR3 bases are TGCGCCAGCAGCATACACAGGGGCTACGAGCAGTACTTC.

The V gene is TRBV12-3 or TRBV12-4, the J gene TRBJ2-5; D is uncertain. V was clipped by 1 base and J by 4 bases, with 7 bases between them. This CDR3 has 13 amino acids. CDR3: CASSLVLRETQYF. DNA of the CDR3: TGTGCCAGCAGTTTAGTTCTTCGAGAGACCCAGTACTTC.

This rearrangement joins TRBV4-1 to TRBJ2-7; 10 nucleotides line up with TRBD2. CDR1 and CDR2 (germline): MGHRA, YSYEKL. Trimming cost V 4 bases and J 5 bases; bases outside gene matches: 8. CDR3 size: 15 residues. DNA of the CDR3: TGCGCCAGCAGCCGTGCCGGGACTAGCGTCCACGAGCAGTACTTC. It codes for CASSRAGTSVHEQYF.

J is TRBJ2-7 and V is TRBV7-8; 7 nucleotides align to TRBD1. The CDR3 is 13 residues long. V shed 5 bases, J shed 5 bases, and the junction held 6 bases outside the gene matches. The V gene's germline CDR1 is SGHVS and CDR2 FQNEAQ. CDR3 sequence: CASSIDRVDEQYF. The CDR3, as DNA: TGTGCCAGCAGCATAGACAGGGTCGACGAGCAGTACTTC.

The chain couples TRBV19 to TRBJ2-7; 9 positions match TRBD1. The CDR3 has 14 amino acids. Germline trimming cut 4 bases from V and 5 bases from J; bases unmatched to any gene: 6. From germline, CDR1 is LNHDA and CDR2 SQIVND (reference sequence). This CDR3 is CASSSRTGVNEQYF. CDR3 in DNA: TGTGCCAGTAGTAGCCGGACAGGGGTGAACGAGCAGTACTTC.